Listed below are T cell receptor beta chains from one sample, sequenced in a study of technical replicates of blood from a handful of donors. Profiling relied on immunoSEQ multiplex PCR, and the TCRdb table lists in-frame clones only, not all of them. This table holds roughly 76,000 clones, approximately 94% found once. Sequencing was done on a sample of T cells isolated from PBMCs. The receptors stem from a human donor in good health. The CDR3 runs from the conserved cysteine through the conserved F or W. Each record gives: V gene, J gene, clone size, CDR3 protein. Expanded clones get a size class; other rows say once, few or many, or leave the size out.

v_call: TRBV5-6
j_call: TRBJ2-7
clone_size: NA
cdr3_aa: CASSFDTGAYEQYF

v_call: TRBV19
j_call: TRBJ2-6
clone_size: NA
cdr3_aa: CASTRDYNVLTF

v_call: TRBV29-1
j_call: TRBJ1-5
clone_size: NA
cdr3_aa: CSVGTGWNQPQHF

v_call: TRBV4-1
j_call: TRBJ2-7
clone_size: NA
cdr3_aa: CASSLGRFHEQYF

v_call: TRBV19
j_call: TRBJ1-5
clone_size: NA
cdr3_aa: CASLGQGYQPQHF

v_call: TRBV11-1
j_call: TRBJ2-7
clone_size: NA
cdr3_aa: CASSLEVAAEQYF

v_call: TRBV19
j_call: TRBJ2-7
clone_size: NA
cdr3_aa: CASSTTGGIEQYF

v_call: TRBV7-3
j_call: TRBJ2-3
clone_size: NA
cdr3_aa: CASSWRDLTDTQYF

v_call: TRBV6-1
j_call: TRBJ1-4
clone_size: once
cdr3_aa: CASSEDGTGGEKLFF

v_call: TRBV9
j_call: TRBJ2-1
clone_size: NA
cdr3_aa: CASFRGSVSSYNEQFF

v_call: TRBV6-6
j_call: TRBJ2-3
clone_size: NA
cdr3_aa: CATRQGSADTQYF

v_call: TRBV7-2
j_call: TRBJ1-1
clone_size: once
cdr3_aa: CASSLTVNTEAFF

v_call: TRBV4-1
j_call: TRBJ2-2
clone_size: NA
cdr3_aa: CASSSYRLAANTGELFF

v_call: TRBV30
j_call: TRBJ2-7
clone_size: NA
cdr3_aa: CAWSKGPEQYF

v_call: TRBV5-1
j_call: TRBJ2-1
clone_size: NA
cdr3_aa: CASSFDIVNNEQFF

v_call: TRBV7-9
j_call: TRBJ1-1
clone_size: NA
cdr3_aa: CASSAQNTGGGGLF

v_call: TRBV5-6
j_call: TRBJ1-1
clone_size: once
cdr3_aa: CASSAGYTEAFF

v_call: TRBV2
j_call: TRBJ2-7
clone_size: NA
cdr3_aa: CASSGTSGSYEQYF

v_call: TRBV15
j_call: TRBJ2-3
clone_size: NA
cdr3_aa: CATSRGWVSGSGTDTQYF

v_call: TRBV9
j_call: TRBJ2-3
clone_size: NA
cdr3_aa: CASSVAFVTSGSEGDTQYF

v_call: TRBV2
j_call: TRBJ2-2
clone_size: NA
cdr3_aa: CASRVSANTGELFF

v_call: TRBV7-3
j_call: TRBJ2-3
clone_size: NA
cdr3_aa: CASSLWGGDTQYF

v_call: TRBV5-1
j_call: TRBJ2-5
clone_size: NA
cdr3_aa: CASSFSLAGEKETQYF

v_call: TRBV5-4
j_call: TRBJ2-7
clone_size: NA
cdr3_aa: CASSLEREIYEQYF

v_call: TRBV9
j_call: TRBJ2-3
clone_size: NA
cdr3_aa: CASSSRTGLAGDTQYF

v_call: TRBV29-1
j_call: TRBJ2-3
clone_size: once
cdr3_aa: CSVEKDSGTDTQYF

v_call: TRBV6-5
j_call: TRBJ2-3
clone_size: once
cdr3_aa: CASSSTGLGDTQYF

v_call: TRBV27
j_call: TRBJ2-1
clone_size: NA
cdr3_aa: CASSWGEGNEQFF

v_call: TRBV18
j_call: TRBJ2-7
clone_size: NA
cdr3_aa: CASSPPGQGNYEQYF

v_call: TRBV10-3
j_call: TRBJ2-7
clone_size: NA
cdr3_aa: CAIHGESSYEQYF

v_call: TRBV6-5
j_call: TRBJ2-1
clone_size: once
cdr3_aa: CASSAGTPYYNEQFF

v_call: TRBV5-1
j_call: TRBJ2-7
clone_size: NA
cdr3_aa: CASSLGGSFSYEQYF

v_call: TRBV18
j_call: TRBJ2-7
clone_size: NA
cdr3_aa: CASSWRAGSLVEQYF

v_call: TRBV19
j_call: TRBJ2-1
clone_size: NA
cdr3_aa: CASSIPRSYNEQFF

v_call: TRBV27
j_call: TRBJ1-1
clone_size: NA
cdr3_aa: CASRPTGGNTEAFF

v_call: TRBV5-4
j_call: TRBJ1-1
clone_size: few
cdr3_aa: CASSLARKNTEAFF

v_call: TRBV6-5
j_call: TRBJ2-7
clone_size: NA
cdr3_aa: CASSPDRGPYEQYF